The 3 T cell receptor beta chains reported below all come from one sample, sequenced in a study of T-cell memory formation after mild COVID-19. TCRdb ran MiXCR on the 5' RACE reads and lists one entry per CDR3 protein. This table holds hundreds of thousands of distinct CDR3 sequences, about 20% found once. Sequencing was done on a sample of PBMCs or a T cell subset sorted from them (not recorded which). These receptors were obtained from an adult woman who had mild COVID-19 (a few samples of this study predate the infection). Cell type and time point are not known.

This clonotype was seen repeatedly, ten times or more. The chain is built from TRBV5-1 and TRBJ2-5; D is possibly TRBD1 (6 bases). Germline V CDR1 and CDR2: SGHRS, YFSETQ. The CDR3 length is 14 residues. Trimming shortened V by 4 bases and J by 0 bases, and 10 bases separated the two germline ends. CDR3 loop: CASSERTDQETQYF. The CDR3 DNA reads TGCGCCAGCAGCGAGAGGACAGACCAAGAGACCCAGTACTTC. Based on the CDR3 plus reference TRBV5-1 and TRBJ2-5, the full variable domain is KAGVTQTPRYLIKTRGQQVTLSCSPISGHRSVSWYQQTPGQGLQFLFEYFSETQRNKGNFPGRFSGRQFSNSRSEMNVSTLELGDSALYLCASSERTDQETQYFGPGTRLLVL.

This clonotype was observed many times. The genes are TRBV21-1 and TRBJ1-1; whether TRBD1, the table's D call, matches the DNA was not checked. TRBV21-1 is a pseudogene locus. This CDR3 comprises 15 residues. The DNA for the CDR3 is TGTGCCAGCAGCAAAGAACAGGGTAATCGCACTGAAGCTTTCTTT. The encoded protein is CASSKEQGNRTEAFF.

V and J are TRBV29-1 and TRBJ2-2; TRBD1 aligns across 7 bases. The CDR3 totals 14 residues. The germline gives CDR1 SQVTM, CDR2 ANQGSEA. After removal of 4 bases from V and 6 bases from J, the junction contained 8 bases not matched to a gene. As DNA, the CDR3 is TGCAGCGTTGGGACCGACAGGGTGGCCGGGGAGCTGTTTTTT. Its translation: CSVGTDRVAGELFF.